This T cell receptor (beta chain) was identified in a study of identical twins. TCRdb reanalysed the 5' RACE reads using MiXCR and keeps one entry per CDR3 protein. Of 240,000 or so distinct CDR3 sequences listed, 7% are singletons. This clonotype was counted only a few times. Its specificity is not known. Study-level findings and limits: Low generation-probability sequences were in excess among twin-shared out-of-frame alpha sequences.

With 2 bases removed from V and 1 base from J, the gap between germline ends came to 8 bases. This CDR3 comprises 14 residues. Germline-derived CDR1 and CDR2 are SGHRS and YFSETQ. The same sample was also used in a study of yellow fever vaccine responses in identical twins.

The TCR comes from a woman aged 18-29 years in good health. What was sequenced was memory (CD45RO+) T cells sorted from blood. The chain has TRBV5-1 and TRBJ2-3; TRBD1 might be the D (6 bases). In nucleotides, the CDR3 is TGCGCCAGCAGCTTCGGACAGCGCACAGATACGCAGTATTTT. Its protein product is CASSFGQRTDTQYF.